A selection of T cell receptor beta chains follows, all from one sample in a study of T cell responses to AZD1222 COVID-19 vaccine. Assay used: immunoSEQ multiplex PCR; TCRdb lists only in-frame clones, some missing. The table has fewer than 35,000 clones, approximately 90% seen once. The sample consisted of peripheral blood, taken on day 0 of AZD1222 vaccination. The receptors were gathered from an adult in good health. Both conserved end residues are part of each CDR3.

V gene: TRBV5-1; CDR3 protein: CASSSGQEYSPLHF
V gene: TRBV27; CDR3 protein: CASLRQGGSEQYF
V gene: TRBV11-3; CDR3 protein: CASSSQGGTTYNEQFF
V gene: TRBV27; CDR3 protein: CASSAGWSYGYTF
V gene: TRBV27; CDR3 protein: CASRPGQVHNEQFF
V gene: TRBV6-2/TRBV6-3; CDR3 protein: CASSYSFKRGGDTDTQYF
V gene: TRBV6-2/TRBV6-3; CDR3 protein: CASSKTGGSYNEQFF
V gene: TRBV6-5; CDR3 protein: CASKGANTGELFF
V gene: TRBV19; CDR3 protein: CASSIFPGQGIDEQFF
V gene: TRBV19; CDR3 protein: CASKEGHTNTGELFF
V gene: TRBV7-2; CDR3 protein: CASSPTRNEQYF
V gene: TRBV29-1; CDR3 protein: CSVVDRQETQYF
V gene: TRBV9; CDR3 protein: CASSVDDSSYGYTF
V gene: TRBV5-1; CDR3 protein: CASSFGGWGGGYNEQFF
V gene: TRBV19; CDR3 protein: CASSTSGNTIYF
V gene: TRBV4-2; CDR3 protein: CASSQGRVGPQHF
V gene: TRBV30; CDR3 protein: CAWSVTGPGAFF
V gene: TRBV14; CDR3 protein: CASSHGAGSRAFF
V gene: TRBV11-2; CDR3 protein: CASSQDRGAYEQYF
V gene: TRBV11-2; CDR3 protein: CASSLEYRTDTQYF
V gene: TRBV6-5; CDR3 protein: CASSLRRGGAFF
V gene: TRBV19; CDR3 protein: CASSMWAQAGANVLTF
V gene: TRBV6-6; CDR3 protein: CASSYSTGEGNYGYTF
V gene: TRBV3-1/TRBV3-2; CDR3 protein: CASSLNRDSNQPQHF
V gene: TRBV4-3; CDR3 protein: CASSQVGQGNTEAFF
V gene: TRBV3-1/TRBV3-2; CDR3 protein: CASSQKPGLGTDTQYF
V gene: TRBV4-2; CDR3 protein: CASSQETGGPAGQYF
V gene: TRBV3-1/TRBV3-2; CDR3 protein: CASSPRDRYNSPLHF
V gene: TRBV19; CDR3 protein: CASSQGRGTEAFF
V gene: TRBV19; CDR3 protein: CASSIRGAENSPLHF
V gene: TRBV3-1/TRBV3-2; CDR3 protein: CASSQDERGTSHNEQFF
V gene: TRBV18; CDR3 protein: CASSPLSLQGIRNYGYTF
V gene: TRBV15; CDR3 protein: CATSSYGGAWSNQPQHF
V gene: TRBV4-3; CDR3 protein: CASSQEHLQGFEAFF
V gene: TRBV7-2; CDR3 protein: CASSLDGSANTEAFF
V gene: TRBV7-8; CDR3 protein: CASSLARADTQYF
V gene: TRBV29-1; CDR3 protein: CSVPTSGVTDTQYF
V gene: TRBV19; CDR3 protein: CASSPRGQGDASPLHF
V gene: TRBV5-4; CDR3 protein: CASSLPRGDSYNEQFF
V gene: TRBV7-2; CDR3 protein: CASSLVPGGSGQPQHF
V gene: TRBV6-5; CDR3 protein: CASGLDLNTGELFF
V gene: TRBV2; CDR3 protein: CASSDPQGPGTEAFF